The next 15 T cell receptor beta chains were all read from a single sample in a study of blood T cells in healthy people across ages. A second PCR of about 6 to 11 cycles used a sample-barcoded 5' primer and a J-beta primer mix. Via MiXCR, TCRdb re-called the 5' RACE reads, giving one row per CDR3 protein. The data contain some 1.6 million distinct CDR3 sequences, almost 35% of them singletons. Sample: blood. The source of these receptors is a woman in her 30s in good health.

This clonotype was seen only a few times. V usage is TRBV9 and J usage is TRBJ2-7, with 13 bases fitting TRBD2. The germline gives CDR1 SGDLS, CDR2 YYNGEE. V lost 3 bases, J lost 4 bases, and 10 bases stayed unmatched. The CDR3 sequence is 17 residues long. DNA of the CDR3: TGTGCCAGCAGCGGGGCACTAGCGGGAGGGCCATCGTACGAGCAGTACTTC. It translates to CASSGALAGGPSYEQYF.

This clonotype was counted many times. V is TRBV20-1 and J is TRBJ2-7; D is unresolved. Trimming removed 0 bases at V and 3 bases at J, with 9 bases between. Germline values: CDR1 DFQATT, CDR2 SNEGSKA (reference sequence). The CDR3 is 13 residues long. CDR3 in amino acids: CSARDRADYEQYF. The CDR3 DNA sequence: TGCAGTGCTAGAGATCGGGCAGACTACGAGCAGTACTTC.

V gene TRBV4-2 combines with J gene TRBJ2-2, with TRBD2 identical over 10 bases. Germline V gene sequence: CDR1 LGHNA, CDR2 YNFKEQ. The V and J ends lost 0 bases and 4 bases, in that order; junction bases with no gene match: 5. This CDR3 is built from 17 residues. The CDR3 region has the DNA TGTGCCAGCAGCCAAGATGCCGAGCGGGGGGGCACCGGGGAGCTGTTTTTT. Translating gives CASSQDAERGGTGELFF.

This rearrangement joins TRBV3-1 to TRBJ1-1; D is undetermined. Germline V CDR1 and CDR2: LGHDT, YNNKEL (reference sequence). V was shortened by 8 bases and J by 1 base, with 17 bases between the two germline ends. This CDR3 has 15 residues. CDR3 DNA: TGTGCCAGCTCCCATGGCGACTGGGGGAACACTGAAGCTTTCTTT. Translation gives CASSHGDWGNTEAFF.

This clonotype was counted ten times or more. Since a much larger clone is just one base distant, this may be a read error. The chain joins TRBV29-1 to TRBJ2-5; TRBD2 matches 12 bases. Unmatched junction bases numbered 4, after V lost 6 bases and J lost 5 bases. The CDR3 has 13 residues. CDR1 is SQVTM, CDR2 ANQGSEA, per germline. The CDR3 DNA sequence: TGCAGCGTCGGACTAGCGGGATTGGAGACCCAGTACTTC. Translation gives CSVGLAGLETQYF. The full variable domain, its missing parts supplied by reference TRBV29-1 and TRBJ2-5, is SAVISQKPSRDICQRGTSLTIQCQVDSQVTMMFWYRQQPGQSLTLIATANQGSEATYESGFVIDKFPISRPNLTFSTLTVSNMSPEDSSIYLCSVGLAGLETQYFGPGTRLLVL.

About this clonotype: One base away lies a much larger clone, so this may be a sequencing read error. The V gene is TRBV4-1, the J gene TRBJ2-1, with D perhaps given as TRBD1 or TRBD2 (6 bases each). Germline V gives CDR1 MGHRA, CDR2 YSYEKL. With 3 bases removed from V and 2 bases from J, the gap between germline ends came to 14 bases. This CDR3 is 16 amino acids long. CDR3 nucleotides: TGCGCCAGCAGCCAGGTGACCGGGGGCGCCTACAATGAGCAGTTCTTC. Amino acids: CASSQVTGGAYNEQFF.

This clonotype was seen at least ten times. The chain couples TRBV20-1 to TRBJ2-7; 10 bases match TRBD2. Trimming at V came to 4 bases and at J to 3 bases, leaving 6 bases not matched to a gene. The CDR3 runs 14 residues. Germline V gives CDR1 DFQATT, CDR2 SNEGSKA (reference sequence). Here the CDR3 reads CSATRGLAVYEQYF. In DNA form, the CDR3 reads TGCAGTGCTACCCGAGGACTAGCGGTCTACGAGCAGTACTTC.

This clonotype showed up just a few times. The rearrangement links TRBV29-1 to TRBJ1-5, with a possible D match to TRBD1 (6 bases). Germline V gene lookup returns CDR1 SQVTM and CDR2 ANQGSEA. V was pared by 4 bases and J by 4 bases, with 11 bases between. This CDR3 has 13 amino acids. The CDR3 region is CSVGLRGNQPQHF. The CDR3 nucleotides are TGCAGCGTTGGTTTGAGGGGGAATCAGCCCCAGCATTTT.

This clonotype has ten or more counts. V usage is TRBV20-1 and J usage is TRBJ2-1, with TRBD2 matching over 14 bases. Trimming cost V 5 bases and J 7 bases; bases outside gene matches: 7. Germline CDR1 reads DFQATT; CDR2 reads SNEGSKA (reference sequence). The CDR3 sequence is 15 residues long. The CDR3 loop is CSARRLAGGPNEQFF. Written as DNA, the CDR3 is TGCAGTGCTCGTAGACTAGCGGGAGGGCCAAATGAGCAGTTCTTC.

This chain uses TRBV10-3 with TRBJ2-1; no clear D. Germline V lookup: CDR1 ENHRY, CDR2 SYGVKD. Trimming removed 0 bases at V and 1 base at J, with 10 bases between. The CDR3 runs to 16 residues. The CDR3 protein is CAISESFRSSYNEQFF. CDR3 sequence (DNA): TGTGCCATCAGTGAGTCGTTTCGGTCGTCCTACAATGAGCAGTTCTTC.

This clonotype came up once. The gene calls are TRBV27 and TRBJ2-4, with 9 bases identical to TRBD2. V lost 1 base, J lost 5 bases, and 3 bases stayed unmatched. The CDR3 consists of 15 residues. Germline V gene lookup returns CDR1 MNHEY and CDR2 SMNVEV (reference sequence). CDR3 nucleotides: TGTGCCAGCAGTTTATTTTGCGGGGGGGAAAACATTCAGTACTTC. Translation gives CASSLFCGGENIQYF.

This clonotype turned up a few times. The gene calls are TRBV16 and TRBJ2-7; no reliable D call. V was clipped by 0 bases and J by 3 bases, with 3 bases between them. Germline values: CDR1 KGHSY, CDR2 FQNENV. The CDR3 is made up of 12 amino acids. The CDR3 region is CASSQSIYEQYF. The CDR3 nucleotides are TGTGCCAGCAGCCAATCTATCTACGAGCAGTACTTC.

The chain's CDR3 is CASNAGAPGDSPLHF. In DNA form, the CDR3 reads TGTGCCAGCAATGCGGGGGCTCCAGGGGATTCACCCCTCCACTTT. This chain connects TRBV7-9 to TRBJ1-6; TRBD1 might be the D (6 bases). This CDR3 region has 15 residues. Trimming took off 7 bases at V and 8 bases at J, with 18 bases between the two ends. The germline gives CDR1 SEHNR, CDR2 FQNEAQ (reference sequence).

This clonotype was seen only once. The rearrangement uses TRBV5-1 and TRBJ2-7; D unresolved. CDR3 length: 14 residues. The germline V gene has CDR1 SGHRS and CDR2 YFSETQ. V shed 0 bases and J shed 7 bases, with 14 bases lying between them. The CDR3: CASSLGGGMDEQYF. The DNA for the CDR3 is TGCGCCAGCAGCTTGGGGGGTGGGATGGATGAGCAGTACTTC.

The CDR3 is CASSTTKGGLQPQHF. DNA of the CDR3: TGTGCCAGCAGCACGACGAAGGGGGGGCTACAGCCCCAGCATTTT. The genes are TRBV4-2 and TRBJ1-5, with a weak D call TRBD1 (6 bases). In germline, CDR1 is LGHNA, CDR2 YNFKEQ. The CDR3 covers 15 residues. The V and J ends lost 5 bases and 7 bases respectively, with 18 bases between them.